Following are 3 T cell receptor delta chains from one sample sequenced in a study of γδ T cells in repeated Plasmodium falciparum infection. Vgamma9/Vdelta2+ and Vdelta2-negative gammadelta T cells were flow-sorted from PBMC for bulk sequencing. TCRdb used CATT to re-call clones from the multiplex PCR reads. The sample holds roughly 90,000 delta-chain clones, roughly 1.4% seen once. Sequenced: gamma-delta T cells from blood. These receptors all come from a pool of human donors (malaria-infected and uninfected, not separated).

This clone was observed at least ten times. A far more abundant clone sits one base away, making this likely a read error. Additional DNA sequences in this sample encode the identical CDR3. V usage is TRDV1 and J usage is TRDJ1, with 8 bases lining up with TRDD3. The CDR3 has 18 residues. Per germline, CDR1 TSWWSYY and CDR2 QGS. The CDR3 DNA reads TGTGCTCTTGGGGACAGGGACGGAAGGGGGATAATCGGGTATAAGCTCATCTTT. Translated, it gives CALGDRDGRGIIGYKLIF.

This clone was detected many times. A single base is all that separates this from a far larger clone, so a read error is likely. The identical CDR3 is also encoded by other nucleotide sequences in the sample. The chain carries TRAV38-2/DV8 and TRDJ1; TRDD2 or TRDD3 may be the D gene (8 bases each). Germline loops: CDR1 TSESDYY, CDR2 QEAYKQQN. The CDR3 runs 21 residues. Trimming stripped 1 base from V and 0 bases from J, with 28 bases between. CDR3 nucleotide sequence: TGTGCTTATAGGAGCCACTTCCTACACCGGGGATACTCCTTTTACACCGATAAACTCATCTTT. Translating gives CAYRSHFLHRGYSFYTDKLIF.

This clone was detected many times. J is TRDJ1 and V is TRDV1; the match to TRDD3 covers 9 bases. Germline CDR1 TSWWSYY, CDR2 QGS. This CDR3 comprises 24 residues. The junction had 29 bases not matched to a gene; V was cut back by 1 base and J by 2 bases. The CDR3 spells CALGEHRFFFLRTWGIKGTDKLIF. The CDR3 coding sequence is TGTGCTCTTGGGGAACACAGATTTTTTTTCCTACGGACGTGGGGGATAAAAGGTACCGATAAACTCATCTTT.